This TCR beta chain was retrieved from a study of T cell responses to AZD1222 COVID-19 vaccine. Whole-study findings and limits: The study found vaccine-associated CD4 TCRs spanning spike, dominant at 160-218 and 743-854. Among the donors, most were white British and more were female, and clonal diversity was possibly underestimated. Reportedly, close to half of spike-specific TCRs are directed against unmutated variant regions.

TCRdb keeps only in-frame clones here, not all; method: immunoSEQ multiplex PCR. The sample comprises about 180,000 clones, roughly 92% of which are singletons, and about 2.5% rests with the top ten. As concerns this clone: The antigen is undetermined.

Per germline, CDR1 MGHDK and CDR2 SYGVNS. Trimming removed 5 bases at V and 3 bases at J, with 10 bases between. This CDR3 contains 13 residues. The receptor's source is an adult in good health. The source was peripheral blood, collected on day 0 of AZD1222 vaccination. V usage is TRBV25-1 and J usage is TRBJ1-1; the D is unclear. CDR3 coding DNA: TGTGCCAGCAGTCATAAAAGGGACACTGAAGCTTTCTTT. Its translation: CASSHKRDTEAFF.